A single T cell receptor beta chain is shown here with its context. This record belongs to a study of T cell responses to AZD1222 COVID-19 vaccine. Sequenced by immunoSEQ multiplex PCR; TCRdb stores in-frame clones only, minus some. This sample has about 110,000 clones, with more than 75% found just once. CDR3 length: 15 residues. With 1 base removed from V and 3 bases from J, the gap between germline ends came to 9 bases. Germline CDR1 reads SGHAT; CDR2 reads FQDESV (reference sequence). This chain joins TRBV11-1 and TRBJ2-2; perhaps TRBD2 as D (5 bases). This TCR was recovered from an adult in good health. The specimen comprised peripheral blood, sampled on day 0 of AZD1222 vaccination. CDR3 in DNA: TGTGCCAGCAGCTTAGTGAGCGGTTACACCGGGGAGCTGTTTTTT. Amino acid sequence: CASSLVSGYTGELFF.